The 4 T cell receptor beta chains in this list originate from one sample, sequenced in a study of control samples from healthy donors and cancer patients (TCRdb year 2020). The library was generated by the immunoSEQ multiplex PCR assay. TCRdb re-hosts the immuneACCESS table, in-frame sequences only. Its copies lack some clones; in the studies checked, an unresolved V gene accounts for under half of them, and the cause for the rest is not known. The sample profile shows about 44,000 clones; approximately 87% of them were found once. 10% of the sample belongs to the ten largest clones. Sequenced input: PBMCs. The receptors stem from a woman aged 55-70 years with lung cancer.

The chain carries TRBV4-2 and TRBJ2-7; D gene ambiguous. V lost 0 bases to trimming and J lost 2 bases, with 11 bases between them. The germline CDR1 and CDR2 sequences are LGHNA and YNFKEQ. The CDR3 runs 15 residues. The DNA of the CDR3 is TGTGCCAGCAGCCAAGAGAGCTCTTTCGCCTACGAGCAGTACTTC. Translation gives CASSQESSFAYEQYF.

This clone appeared a single time. The chain is built from TRBV30 and TRBJ1-1, with D possibly TRBD1 on 5 matching bases. The CDR3 is made up of 12 amino acids. V lost 4 bases to trimming and J lost 3 bases, with 9 bases between them. The germline CDR1 and CDR2 sequences are GTSNPN and SVGIG (reference sequence). CDR3 amino acids: CAWTRGDTEAFF. The DNA for the CDR3 is TGTGCCTGGACGAGGGGCGACACTGAAGCTTTCTTT.

A single count supports this clone. The CDR3 bases are TGTGCCAGTGACACGGGGAACACTGAAGCTTTCTTT. Encoded protein: CASDTGNTEAFF. This chain connects TRBV19 to TRBJ1-1; no definite D call. Germline CDR1 and CDR2: LNHDA and SQIVND (reference sequence). Trimming stripped 8 bases from V and 1 base from J, with 8 bases between. This CDR3 is 12 amino acids long. The full variable domain, with the rest looked up from reference TRBV19 and TRBJ1-1, is DGGITQSPKYLFRKEGQNVTLSCEQNLNHDAMYWYRQDPGQGLRLIYYSQIVNDFQKGDIAEGYSVSREKKESFPLTVTSAQKNPTAFYLCASDTGNTEAFFGQGTRLTVV.

This chain links TRBV4-2 with TRBJ2-1; possible D gene TRBD2, 6 bases. The CDR3 is made up of 14 amino acids. Between the trimmed V and J ends, which lost 0 bases and 4 bases, there was a span of 7 bases. Germline-derived CDR1 and CDR2 are LGHNA and YNFKEQ. CDR3 protein: CASSQELAYNEQFF. For the CDR3, the DNA is TGTGCCAGCAGCCAAGAACTAGCTTACAATGAGCAGTTCTTC.